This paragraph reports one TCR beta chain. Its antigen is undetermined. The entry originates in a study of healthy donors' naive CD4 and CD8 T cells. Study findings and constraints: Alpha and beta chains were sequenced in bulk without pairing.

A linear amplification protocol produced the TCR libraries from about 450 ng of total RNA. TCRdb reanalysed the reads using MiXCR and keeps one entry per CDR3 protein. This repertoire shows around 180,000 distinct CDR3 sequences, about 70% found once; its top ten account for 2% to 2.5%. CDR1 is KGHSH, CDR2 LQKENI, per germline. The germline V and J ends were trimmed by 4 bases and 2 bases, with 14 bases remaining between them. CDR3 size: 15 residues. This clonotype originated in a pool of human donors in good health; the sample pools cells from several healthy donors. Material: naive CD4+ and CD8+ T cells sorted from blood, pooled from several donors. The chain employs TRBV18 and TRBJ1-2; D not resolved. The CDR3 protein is CASSLRWAGNYGYTF. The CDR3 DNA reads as TGTGCCAGCTCACTTAGATGGGCAGGCAACTATGGCTACACCTTC.